This TCR beta chain was captured in a study of blood T cell repertoires in COVID-19. Looking at the study overall: Both acute and convalescent COVID-19 samples were obtained from the United States, Italy and Spain. Sample material is recorded as cDNA or gDNA derived from T cells, B-cell-depleted T cells, or PBMCs.

Sequencing was performed with immunoSEQ multiplex PCR; in TCRdb, only in-frame clones are kept and a portion is missing. The data show around 130,000 clones, approximately 83% seen once. Trimming removed 3 bases from V and 2 bases from J, with 5 bases in between. Germline CDR1 and CDR2: SGHVS and FQNEAQ. This CDR3 has 13 residues. The sequence was obtained from a woman aged 45 to 65 who had recovered from COVID-19. Sample: peripheral blood. This chain connects TRBV7-8 to TRBJ1-5; no clear D gene. CDR3 loop: CASSLVGNQPQHF. DNA for the CDR3: TGTGCCAGCAGCTTGGTAGGCAATCAGCCCCAGCATTTT. Together with reference TRBV7-8 and TRBJ1-5, the CDR3 gives the full variable domain: GAGVSQSPRYKVAKRGQDVALRCDPISGHVSLFWYQQALGQGPEFLTYFQNEAQLDKSGLPSDRFFAERPEGSVSTLKIQRTQQEDSAVYLCASSLVGNQPQHFGDGTRLSIL.